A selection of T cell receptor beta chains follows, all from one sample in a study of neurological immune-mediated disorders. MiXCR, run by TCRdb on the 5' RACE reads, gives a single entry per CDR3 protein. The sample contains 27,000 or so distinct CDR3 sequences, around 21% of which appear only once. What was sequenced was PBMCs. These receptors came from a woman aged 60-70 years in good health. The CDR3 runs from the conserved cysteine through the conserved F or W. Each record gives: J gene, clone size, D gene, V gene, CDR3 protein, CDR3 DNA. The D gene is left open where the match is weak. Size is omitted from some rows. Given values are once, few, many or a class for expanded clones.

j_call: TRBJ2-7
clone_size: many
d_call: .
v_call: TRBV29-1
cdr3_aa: CSVRSHAQYF
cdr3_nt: TGCAGCGTTCGGTCCCACGCGCAGTACTTC

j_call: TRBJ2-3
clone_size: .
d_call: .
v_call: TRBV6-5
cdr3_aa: CASSHWREPTDTQYF
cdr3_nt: TGTGCCAGCAGCCACTGGAGGGAACCCACAGATACGCAGTATTTT

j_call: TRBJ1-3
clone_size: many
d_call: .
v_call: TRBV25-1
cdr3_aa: CASRPPGTPGNTIYF
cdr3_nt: TGTGCCAGCAGGCCCCCCGGGACACCTGGAAACACCATATATTTT

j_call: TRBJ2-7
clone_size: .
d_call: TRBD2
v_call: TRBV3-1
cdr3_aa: CASSHGLAGVYEQYF
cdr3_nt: TGTGCCAGCAGCCACGGACTAGCGGGGGTCTACGAGCAGTACTTC

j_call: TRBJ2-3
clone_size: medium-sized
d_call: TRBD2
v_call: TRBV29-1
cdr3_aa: CSVTRLAGAATDTQYF
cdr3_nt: TGCAGCGTTACTCGACTAGCGGGAGCGGCCACAGATACGCAGTATTTT

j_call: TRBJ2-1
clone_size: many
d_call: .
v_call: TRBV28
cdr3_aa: CASSTSSGGSYNEQFF
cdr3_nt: TGTGCCAGCAGTACAAGTAGCGGAGGGTCCTACAATGAGCAGTTCTTC

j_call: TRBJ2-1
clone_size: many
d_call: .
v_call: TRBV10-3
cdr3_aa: CAISEGASGWGLEGGTHQFF
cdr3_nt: TGTGCCATCAGTGAGGGGGCGAGTGGATGGGGACTCGAAGGTGGGACCCACCAGTTCTTC

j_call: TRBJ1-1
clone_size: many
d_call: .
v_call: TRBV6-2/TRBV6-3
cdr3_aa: CASSFSPPGVGTEAFF
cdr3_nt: TGTGCCAGCAGTTTTTCCCCACCAGGGGTGGGCACTGAAGCTTTCTTT

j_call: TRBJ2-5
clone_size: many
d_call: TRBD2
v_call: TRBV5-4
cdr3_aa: CASSLVLAGTETQYF
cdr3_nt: TGTGCCAGCAGCTTGGTACTAGCGGGAACGGAGACCCAGTACTTC

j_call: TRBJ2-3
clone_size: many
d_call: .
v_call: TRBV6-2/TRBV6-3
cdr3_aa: CASTPLGPGDTQYF
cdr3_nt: TGTGCCAGCACCCCCCTGGGGCCAGGAGATACGCAGTATTTT